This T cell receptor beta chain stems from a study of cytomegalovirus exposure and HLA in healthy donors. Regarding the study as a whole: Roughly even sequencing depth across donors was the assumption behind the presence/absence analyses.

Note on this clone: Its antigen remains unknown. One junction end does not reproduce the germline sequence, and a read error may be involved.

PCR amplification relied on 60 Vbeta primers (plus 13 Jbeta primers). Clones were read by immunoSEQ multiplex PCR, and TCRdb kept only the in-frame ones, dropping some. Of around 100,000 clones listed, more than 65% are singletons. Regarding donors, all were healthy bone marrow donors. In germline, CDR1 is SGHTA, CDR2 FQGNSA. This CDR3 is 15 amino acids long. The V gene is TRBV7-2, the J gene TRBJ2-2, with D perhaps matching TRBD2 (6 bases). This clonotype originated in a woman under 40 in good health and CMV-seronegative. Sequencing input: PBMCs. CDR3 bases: TGTGCCAGCAGCTTAGGGCTGGCTGCCGGCGGGGAGCTATTTTTT. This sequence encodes CASSLGLAAGGELFF.